Below, 5 T cell receptor beta chains from the same sample are listed, as sequenced in a study of CD8 T cells in ankylosing spondylitis. TCRdb passed the 5' RACE reads through MiXCR, listing each CDR3 protein once. The profile shows about 240,000 distinct CDR3 sequences, less than 10% of them singletons. Input material: blood, either unsorted or a sorted T cell fraction (not recorded which). The origin of the receptors is a male donor with ankylosing spondylitis or in good health (not recorded which).

This chain uses TRBV5-5 with TRBJ2-3; 10 bases map to TRBD1. The CDR3 sequence is 16 residues long. Germline V gene data show CDR1 as SGHKS and CDR2 as YYEKEE (reference sequence). The trim removed 4 bases at V and 1 base at J, leaving 6 bases unmatched. The CDR3 DNA sequence: TGTGCCAGCAGCCCGGGGGGGACAGGGGGCACAGATACGCAGTATTTT. It specifies CASSPGGTGGTDTQYF.

At least ten counts were recorded for this clonotype. The chain carries TRBV12-3 or TRBV12-4 and TRBJ1-3; TRBD1 aligns across 7 bases. There are 17 residues in the CDR3. V lost 3 bases, J lost 2 bases, and 10 bases stayed unmatched. This CDR3 reads CASSLGDRRLAGNTIYF. The CDR3, as DNA: TGTGCCAGCAGTTTGGGGGACAGAAGGTTAGCTGGAAACACCATATATTTT.

This clonotype was detected ten times or more. CDR3 sequence: CASSLVLSNSPLHF. The CDR3 DNA reads TGTGCCAGCAGCTTAGTACTAAGTAATTCACCCCTCCACTTT. The chain has TRBV7-9 and TRBJ1-6; D uncertain. V shed 1 base and J shed 6 bases, with 7 bases lying between them. Germline CDR1 and CDR2: SEHNR and FQNEAQ (reference sequence). This CDR3 spans 14 amino acids.

This clonotype was detected ten times or more. This chain connects TRBV20-1 to TRBJ2-1; 8 bases are a match to TRBD2. V shed 0 bases and J 12 bases; nucleotides not matched to a gene: 4. Germline V gene data show CDR1 as DFQATT and CDR2 as SNEGSKA (reference sequence). The CDR3 extends over 12 amino acids. In DNA, the CDR3 is TGCAGTGCTAGAGACGTAGCGGGAAGGCAGTTCTTC. Amino acids: CSARDVAGRQFF.

This clonotype was counted ten times or more. The J gene is TRBJ2-3, the V gene TRBV7-9, with TRBD2 as a possible D gene (5 bases). The CDR3 contains 14 residues. Trimming removed 3 bases at V and 0 bases at J, with 7 bases between. The V gene's germline CDR1 is SEHNR and CDR2 FQNEAQ (reference sequence). This CDR3 is CASSLRASTDTQYF. Written as DNA, the CDR3 is TGTGCCAGCAGCTTGAGGGCAAGCACAGATACGCAGTATTTT. Combining the CDR3 with reference TRBV7-9 and TRBJ2-3 gives the whole variable domain DTGVSQNPRHKITKRGQNVTFRCDPISEHNRLYWYRQTLGQGPEFLTYFQNEAQLEKSRLLSDRFSAERPKGSFSTLEIQRTEQGDSAMYLCASSLRASTDTQYFGPGTRLTVL.